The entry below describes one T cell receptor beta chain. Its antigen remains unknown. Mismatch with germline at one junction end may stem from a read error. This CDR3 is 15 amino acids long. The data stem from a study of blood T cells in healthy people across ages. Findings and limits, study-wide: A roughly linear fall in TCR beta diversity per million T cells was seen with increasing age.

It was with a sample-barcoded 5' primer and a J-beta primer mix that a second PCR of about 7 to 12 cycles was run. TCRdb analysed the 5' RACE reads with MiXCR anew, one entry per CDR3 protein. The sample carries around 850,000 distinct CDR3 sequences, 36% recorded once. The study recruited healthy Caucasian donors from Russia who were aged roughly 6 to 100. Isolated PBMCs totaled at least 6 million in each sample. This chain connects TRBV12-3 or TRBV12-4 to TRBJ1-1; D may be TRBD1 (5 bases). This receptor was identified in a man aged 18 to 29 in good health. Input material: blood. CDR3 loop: CVSSFQRGGGTEAFF. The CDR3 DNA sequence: TGTGTCAGCAGTTTTCAGAGGGGAGGCGGCACTGAAGCTTTCTTT.